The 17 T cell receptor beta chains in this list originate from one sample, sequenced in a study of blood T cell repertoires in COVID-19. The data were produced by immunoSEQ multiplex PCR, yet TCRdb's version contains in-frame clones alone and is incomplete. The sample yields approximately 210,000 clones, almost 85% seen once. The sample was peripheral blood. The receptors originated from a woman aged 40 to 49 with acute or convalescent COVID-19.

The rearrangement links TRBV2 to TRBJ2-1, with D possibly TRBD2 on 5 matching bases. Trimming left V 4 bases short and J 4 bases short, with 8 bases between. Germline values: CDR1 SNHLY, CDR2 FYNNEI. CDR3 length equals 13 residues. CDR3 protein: CASSAREYNEQFF. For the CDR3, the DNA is TGTGCCAGCAGTGCGAGGGAATACAATGAGCAGTTCTTC.

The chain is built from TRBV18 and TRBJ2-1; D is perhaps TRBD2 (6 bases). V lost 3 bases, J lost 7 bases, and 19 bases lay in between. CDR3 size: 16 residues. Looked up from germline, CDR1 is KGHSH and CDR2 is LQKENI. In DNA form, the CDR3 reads TGTGCCAGCTCACCGACGGGACTTTTAGCTGAAAATGAGCAGTTCTTC. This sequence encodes CASSPTGLLAENEQFF. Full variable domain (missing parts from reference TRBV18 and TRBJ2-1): NAGVMQNPRHLVRRRGQEARLRCSPMKGHSHVYWYRQLPEEGLKFMVYLQKENIIDESGMPKERFSAEFPKEGPSILRIQQVVRGDSAAYFCASSPTGLLAENEQFFGPGTRLTVL.

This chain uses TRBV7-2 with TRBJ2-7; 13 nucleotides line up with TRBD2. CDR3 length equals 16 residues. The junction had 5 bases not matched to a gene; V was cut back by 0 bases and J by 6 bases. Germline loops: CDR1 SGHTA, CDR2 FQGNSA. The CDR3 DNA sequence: TGTGCCAGCAGCTTAGCCCCGGGACTAGCGGGACCCGAGCAGTACTTC. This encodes CASSLAPGLAGPEQYF.

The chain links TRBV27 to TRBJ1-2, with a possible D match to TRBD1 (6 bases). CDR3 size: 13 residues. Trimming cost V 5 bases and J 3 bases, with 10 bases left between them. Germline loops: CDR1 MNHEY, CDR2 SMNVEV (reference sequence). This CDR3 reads CASSNRAHYGYTF. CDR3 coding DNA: TGTGCCAGCAGTAACAGGGCCCACTATGGCTACACCTTC.

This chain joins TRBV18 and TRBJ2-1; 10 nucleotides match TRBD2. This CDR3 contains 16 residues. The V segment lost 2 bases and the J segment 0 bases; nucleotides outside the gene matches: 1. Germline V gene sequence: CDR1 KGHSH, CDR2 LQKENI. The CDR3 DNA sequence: TGTGCCAGCTCACCAAAGCGGGAGGGCTCCTACAATGAGCAGTTCTTC. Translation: CASSPKREGSYNEQFF.

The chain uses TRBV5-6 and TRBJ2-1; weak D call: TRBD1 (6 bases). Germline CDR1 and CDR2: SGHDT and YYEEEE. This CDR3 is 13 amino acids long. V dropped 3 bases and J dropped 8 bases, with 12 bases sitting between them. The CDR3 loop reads CASSSTGSDEQFF. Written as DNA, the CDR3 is TGTGCCAGCAGCTCGACAGGATCTGATGAGCAGTTCTTC.

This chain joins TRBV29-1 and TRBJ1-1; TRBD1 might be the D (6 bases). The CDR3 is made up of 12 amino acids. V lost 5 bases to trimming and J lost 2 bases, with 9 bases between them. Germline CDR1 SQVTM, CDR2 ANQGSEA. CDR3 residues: CSVMTGNTEAFF. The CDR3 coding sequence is TGCAGCGTTATGACAGGTAACACTGAAGCTTTCTTT.

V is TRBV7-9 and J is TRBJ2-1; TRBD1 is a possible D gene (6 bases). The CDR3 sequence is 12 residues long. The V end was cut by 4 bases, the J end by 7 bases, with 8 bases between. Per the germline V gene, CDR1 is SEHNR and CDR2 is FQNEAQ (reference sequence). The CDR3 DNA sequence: TGTGCCAGCAGCTCCCAGGGGAATGAGCAGTTCTTC. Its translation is CASSSQGNEQFF.

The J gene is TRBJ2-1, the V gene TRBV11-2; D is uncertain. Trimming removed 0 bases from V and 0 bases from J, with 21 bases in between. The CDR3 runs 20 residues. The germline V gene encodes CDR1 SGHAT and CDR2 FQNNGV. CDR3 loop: CASSLDPLGSRVASYNEQFF. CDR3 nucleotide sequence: TGTGCCAGCAGCTTAGATCCTTTGGGTAGCCGGGTGGCCTCCTACAATGAGCAGTTCTTC.

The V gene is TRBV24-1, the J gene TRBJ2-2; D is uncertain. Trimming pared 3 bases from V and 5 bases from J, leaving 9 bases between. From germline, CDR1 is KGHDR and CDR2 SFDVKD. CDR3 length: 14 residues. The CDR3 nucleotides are TGTGCCACCAGTGATACACGATGGACCGGGGAGCTGTTTTTT. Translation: CATSDTRWTGELFF.

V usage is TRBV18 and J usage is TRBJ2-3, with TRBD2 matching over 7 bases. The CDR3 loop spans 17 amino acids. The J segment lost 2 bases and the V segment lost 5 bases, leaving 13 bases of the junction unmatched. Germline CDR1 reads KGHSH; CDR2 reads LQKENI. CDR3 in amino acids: CASSTDAPSGYTDTQYF. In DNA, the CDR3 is TGTGCCAGCTCAACGGACGCCCCTAGCGGATACACAGATACGCAGTATTTT. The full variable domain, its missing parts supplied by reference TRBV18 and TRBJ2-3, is NAGVMQNPRHLVRRRGQEARLRCSPMKGHSHVYWYRQLPEEGLKFMVYLQKENIIDESGMPKERFSAEFPKEGPSILRIQQVVRGDSAAYFCASSTDAPSGYTDTQYFGPGTRLTVL.

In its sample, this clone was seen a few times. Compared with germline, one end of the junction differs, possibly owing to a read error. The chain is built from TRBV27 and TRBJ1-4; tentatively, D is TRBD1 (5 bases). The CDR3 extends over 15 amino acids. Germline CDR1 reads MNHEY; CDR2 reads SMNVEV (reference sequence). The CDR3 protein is CASSPLPGTTEKLFF. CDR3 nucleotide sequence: TGTGCCAGCAGTCCTCTACCTGGGACTACTGAAAAACTGTTTTTT. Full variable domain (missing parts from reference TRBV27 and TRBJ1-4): EAQVTQNPRYLITVTGKKLTVTCSQNMNHEYMSWYRQDPGLGLRQIYYSMNVEVTDKGDVPEGYKVSRKEKRNFPLILESPSPNQTSLYFCASSPLPGTTEKLFFGSGTQLSVL.

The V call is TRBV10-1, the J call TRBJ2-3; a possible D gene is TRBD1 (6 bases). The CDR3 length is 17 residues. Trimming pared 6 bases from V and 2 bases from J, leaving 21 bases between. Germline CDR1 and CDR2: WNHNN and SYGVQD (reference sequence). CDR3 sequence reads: CASSSRWQGYYTDTQYF. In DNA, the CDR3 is TGCGCCAGCAGCTCAAGGTGGCAGGGGTACTACACAGATACGCAGTATTTT.

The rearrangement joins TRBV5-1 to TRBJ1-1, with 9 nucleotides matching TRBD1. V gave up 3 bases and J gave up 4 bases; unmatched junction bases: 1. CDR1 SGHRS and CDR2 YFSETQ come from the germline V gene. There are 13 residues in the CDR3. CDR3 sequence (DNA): TGCGCCAGCAGCTGGGGACAGGGCACTGAAGCTTTCTTT. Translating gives CASSWGQGTEAFF.

Written as DNA, the CDR3 is TGTGCCAGCAGCTCAAAAGCGGGAACAGGGCCCCCGAACACCGGGGAGCTGTTTTTT. Translating it yields CASSSKAGTGPPNTGELFF. The chain carries TRBV7-9 and TRBJ2-2, with a possible D match to TRBD2 (7 bases). V dropped 4 bases and J dropped 0 bases, with 21 bases sitting between them. The germline V gene encodes CDR1 SEHNR and CDR2 FQNEAQ (reference sequence). This CDR3 is built from 19 residues.

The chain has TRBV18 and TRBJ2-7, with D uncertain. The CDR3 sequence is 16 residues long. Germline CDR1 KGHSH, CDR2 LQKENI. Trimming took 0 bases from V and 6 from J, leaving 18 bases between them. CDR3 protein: CASSPPTGFHASEQYF. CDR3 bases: TGTGCCAGCTCACCACCGACCGGGTTCCATGCCTCCGAGCAGTACTTC.

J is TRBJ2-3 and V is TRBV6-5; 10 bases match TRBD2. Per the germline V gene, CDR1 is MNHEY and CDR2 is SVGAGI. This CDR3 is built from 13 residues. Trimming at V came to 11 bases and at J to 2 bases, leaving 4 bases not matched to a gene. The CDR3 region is CAVGTSATDTQYF. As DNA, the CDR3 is TGTGCCGTCGGGACTAGCGCCACAGATACGCAGTATTTT.